A single sample is the source of the 6 T cell receptor beta chains below, sequenced in a study of CXCR3-negative and CXCR3-positive naive CD8 T cells. The study's findings and limits: In CXCR3-positive naive cells, the TRB CDR3s were more hydrophobic than in CXCR3-negative naive cells.

TRB cDNA was prepared as libraries by UMI-labeled 5' RACE. From its re-call of the 5' RACE reads, TCRdb lists each CDR3 protein once, without DNA. The sample has 100,000 to 150,000 distinct CDR3 sequences. No cognate antigen is known for these TCRs. The material sequenced was naive CXCR3+ CD8+ T cells from blood. Indicated subset: CD45RO-CCR7+CD27+CD95- naive CD8+ T cells expressing CXCR3 (TNR3+). These receptors were taken from a human donor in good health. Some clones in this sample may be carry-over from other donors' samples.

This chain connects TRBV2 to TRBJ2-7. This CDR3 is built from 12 residues. Germline V gene data show CDR1 as SNHLY and CDR2 as FYNNEI. CDR3 in amino acids: CASRPSSYEQYF.

The chain is built from TRBV5-1 and TRBJ2-7. Germline CDR1 and CDR2: SGHRS and YFSETQ. CDR3 size: 14 residues. The CDR3 spells CASSLGDIQHEQYF.

The chain employs TRBV13 and TRBJ2-6; TCRdb proposes TRBD1, but this gene call is untestable without DNA. The length of the CDR3 is 17 residues. CDR1 is PRHDT, CDR2 FYEKMQ, per germline (reference sequence). The CDR3 region is CASSLTGGEGRANVLTF.

The genes are TRBV5-6 and TRBJ2-7; no DNA is available, so the TRBD1 call from TCRdb remains unchecked. Germline V CDR1 and CDR2: SGHDT, YYEEEE. CDR3 length equals 15 residues. CDR3 region: CASSFLDRGIDEQYF.

The chain uses TRBV15 and TRBJ1-1. The CDR3 is made up of 15 amino acids. Germline lookup yields CDR1 LNHNV and CDR2 YYDKDF (reference sequence). CDR3 sequence reads: CATSRDKGPNTEAFF.

This rearrangement joins TRBV5-6 to TRBJ2-6. There are 17 residues in the CDR3. The germline gives CDR1 SGHDT, CDR2 YYEEEE. The CDR3 spells CASSDWEKHSGANVLTF.